Each of the 30 T cell receptor beta chains below was sequenced from the same sample in a study of blood T cell repertoires in COVID-19. Assay: immunoSEQ multiplex PCR; the TCRdb copy retains only in-frame clones and omits some. This repertoire shows 75,000 to 90,000 clones, approximately 86% found once; its top ten account for about 5%. Input material: peripheral blood. The receptor source for this set is a middle-aged man with active or convalescent COVID-19.

CDR3 in DNA: TGTGCCAGCATTATGGGCGGGAAGAACACCGGGGAGCTGTTTTTT. Translating gives CASIMGGKNTGELFF. The chain recombines TRBV28 with TRBJ2-2, with D possibly matching TRBD2 (6 bases). This CDR3 comprises 15 residues. The germline V and J ends were trimmed by 7 bases and 1 base, with 13 bases remaining between them. Germline V gene lookup returns CDR1 MDHEN and CDR2 SYDVKM. Full variable domain (missing parts from reference TRBV28 and TRBJ2-2): DVKVTQSSRYLVKRTGEKVFLECVQDMDHENMFWYRQDPGLGLRLIYFSYDVKMKEKGDIPEGYSVSREKKERFSLILESASTNQTSMYLCASIMGGKNTGELFFGEGSRLTVL.

This clone was seen more than once but under ten times. The rearrangement links TRBV4-1 to TRBJ2-5; 8 positions agree with TRBD1. Germline V gene data show CDR1 as MGHRA and CDR2 as YSYEKL. V trimming: 6 bases; J trimming: 5 bases; junction bases outside the gene matches: 11. This CDR3 has 15 amino acids. The chain's CDR3 is CASRRQAGGGETQYF. The CDR3 DNA sequence: TGCGCCAGCAGACGGCAGGCAGGGGGCGGCGAGACCCAGTACTTC.

This clone was counted once. The chain is built from TRBV30 and TRBJ1-6, with D possibly TRBD1 on 5 matching bases. The germline V gene has CDR1 GTSNPN and CDR2 SVGIG (reference sequence). This CDR3 comprises 11 residues. The V end lost 2 bases, the J end lost 10 bases, and 6 bases lay between the germline ends. CDR3 amino acids: CAWSSGSPLHF. CDR3 nucleotide sequence: TGTGCCTGGAGTTCAGGGTCACCCCTCCACTTT.

The chain couples TRBV7-9 to TRBJ1-2, with 8 bases lining up with TRBD1. V dropped 4 bases and J dropped 2; count of bases not matched to a gene: 0. Germline V gene lookup returns CDR1 SEHNR and CDR2 FQNEAQ (reference sequence). This CDR3 has 13 amino acids. CDR3 region: CASSYRGNYGYTF. The CDR3 DNA reads TGTGCCAGCAGCTACAGGGGGAACTATGGCTACACCTTC.

This rearrangement joins TRBV27 to TRBJ2-7, with D maybe TRBD2 (7 bases). V lost 2 bases, J lost 2 bases, and 13 bases lay in between. The CDR3 loop spans 15 amino acids. The germline V gene has CDR1 MNHEY and CDR2 SMNVEV (reference sequence). This chain's CDR3 is CASSLRRGGAYEQYV. The DNA for the CDR3 is TGTGCCAGCAGTTTAAGGAGGGGGGGGGCCTACGAGCAGTACGTC.

In its sample, this clone was seen once. This chain joins TRBV18 and TRBJ2-2; TRBD2 matches at 10 bases. The V and J ends lost 3 bases and 5 bases, in that order; junction bases with no gene match: 9. This CDR3 contains 17 residues. The V gene's germline CDR1 is KGHSH and CDR2 LQKENI. CDR3 in amino acids: CASSPSLRAGGTGELFF. CDR3 coding DNA: TGTGCCAGCTCACCCTCGCTTCGAGCGGGGGGGACCGGGGAGCTGTTTTTT. Supplemented by reference TRBV18 and TRBJ2-2, the full variable domain reads NAGVMQNPRHLVRRRGQEARLRCSPMKGHSHVYWYRQLPEEGLKFMVYLQKENIIDESGMPKERFSAEFPKEGPSILRIQQVVRGDSAAYFCASSPSLRAGGTGELFFGEGSRLTVL.

The V and J genes are TRBV30 and TRBJ1-2; TRBD1 matches at 7 bases. V trimming: 4 bases; J trimming: 5 bases; junction bases outside the gene matches: 4. CDR1 is GTSNPN and CDR2 is SVGIG in the germline V gene (reference sequence). This CDR3 is built from 12 residues. The DNA of the CDR3 is TGTGCCTGGAAAGAACAGGGGTATGGCTACACCTTC. Encoded protein: CAWKEQGYGYTF.

The J gene is TRBJ2-2, the V gene TRBV10-2; D is possibly TRBD2 (6 bases). This CDR3 has 15 amino acids. The ends were cut back, 3 bases at V and 2 bases at J, with 10 bases in the middle. Germline CDR1 reads WSHSY; CDR2 reads SAAADI. CDR3 protein: CASSDRGGNTGELFF. The CDR3 DNA reads TGCGCCAGCAGTGATCGGGGAGGTAACACCGGGGAGCTGTTTTTT.

The chain links TRBV27 to TRBJ2-6, with D maybe TRBD1 (6 bases). The CDR3 sequence is 17 residues long. CDR1 is MNHEY, CDR2 SMNVEV, per germline (reference sequence). V was pared by 5 bases and J by 6 bases, with 20 bases between. The CDR3 loop is CASSPGAGQYVANVLTF. As DNA, the CDR3 is TGTGCCAGCAGTCCCGGGGCCGGACAGTACGTGGCCAACGTCCTGACTTTC.

For the CDR3, the DNA is TGCGCCAGCAGTCAAGTGGGCGGGGGCCCCGACTCCTACGAGCAGTACTTC. It translates to CASSQVGGGPDSYEQYF. The chain recombines TRBV23-1 with TRBJ2-7; tentative D call: TRBD2 (7 bases). TRBV23-1 is an open reading frame, and its role is uncertain. The CDR3 is 17 amino acids. The ends were cut back, 2 bases at V and 0 bases at J, with 17 bases in the middle.

The rearrangement uses TRBV7-7 and TRBJ2-3; 12 positions match TRBD2. J lost 4 bases, V lost 3 bases, and 2 bases had no gene match. The CDR3 runs to 15 residues. From germline, CDR1 is SSHAT and CDR2 FNYEAQ (reference sequence). For the CDR3, the DNA is TGTGCCAGCAGCTTGGGACTAGCGGGTTCAGATACGCAGTATTTT. Translating gives CASSLGLAGSDTQYF. Combining the CDR3 with reference TRBV7-7 and TRBJ2-3 gives the whole variable domain GAGVSQSPRYKVTKRGQDVTLRCDPISSHATLYWYQQALGQGPEFLTYFNYEAQPDKSGLPSDRFSAERPEGSISTLTIQRTEQRDSAMYRCASSLGLAGSDTQYFGPGTRLTVL.

The gene calls are TRBV7-9 and TRBJ2-3, with 9 bases that match TRBD2. Germline CDR1 is SEHNR and CDR2 is FQNEAQ (reference sequence). The CDR3 contains 16 residues. V shed 5 bases and J 2 bases; nucleotides not matched to a gene: 8. The CDR3 sequence: CASSPLPSGATDTQYF. The DNA of the CDR3 is TGTGCCAGCAGCCCCCTTCCTAGCGGGGCCACAGATACGCAGTATTTT.

The chain uses TRBV7-9 and TRBJ2-5; 12 positions agree with TRBD2. V shed 5 bases, J shed 1 base, and the junction held 5 bases outside the gene matches. This CDR3 has 16 residues. The V gene's germline CDR1 is SEHNR and CDR2 FQNEAQ (reference sequence). The CDR3 loop reads CASSQTSGGLQETQYF. DNA of the CDR3: TGTGCCAGCAGCCAAACTAGCGGGGGGCTCCAAGAGACCCAGTACTTC.

CDR3 coding DNA: TGCGCCAGCAGTGACGGCCAGGGGATACAGCCCCAGCATTTT. It encodes CASSDGQGIQPQHF. This rearrangement joins TRBV10-1 to TRBJ1-5; D is possibly TRBD1 (6 bases). CDR3 size: 14 residues. The V gene lost 3 bases and the J gene lost 7 bases, with 13 bases spanning the gap. Germline-derived CDR1 and CDR2 are WNHNN and SYGVQD (reference sequence).

The chain employs TRBV4-3 and TRBJ1-3; 7 bases line up with TRBD1. The germline gives CDR1 LGHNA, CDR2 YSLEER. J gave up 3 bases and V 3 bases, and 5 bases lay outside the gene matches. This CDR3 is 15 amino acids long. The CDR3 region has the DNA TGCGCCAGCAGCCATACAGGGGCAGTTGGAAACACCATATATTTT. Translation: CASSHTGAVGNTIYF.

The V and J genes are TRBV6-5 and TRBJ2-7; the match to TRBD1 covers 9 bases. CDR1 and CDR2 from the germline V gene are MNHEY and SVGAGI. The junction had 3 bases not matched to a gene; V was cut back by 4 bases and J by 2 bases. The CDR3 spans 14 residues. The CDR3 sequence: CASSFGTGTYEQYF. In DNA form, the CDR3 reads TGTGCCAGCAGTTTCGGGACAGGGACCTACGAGCAGTACTTC.

The rearrangement uses TRBV19 and TRBJ1-2, with 9 bases lining up with TRBD1. The V gene's germline CDR1 is LNHDA and CDR2 SQIVND (reference sequence). V lost 5 bases, J lost 5 bases, and 9 bases stayed unmatched. The CDR3 has 15 residues. The CDR3 here is CASSLGQGNEYGYTF. Written as DNA, the CDR3 is TGTGCCAGTAGTTTGGGACAGGGAAACGAGTATGGCTACACCTTC. The variable domain in full, with the rest retrieved from reference TRBV19 and TRBJ1-2, is DGGITQSPKYLFRKEGQNVTLSCEQNLNHDAMYWYRQDPGQGLRLIYYSQIVNDFQKGDIAEGYSVSREKKESFPLTVTSAQKNPTAFYLCASSLGQGNEYGYTFGSGTRLTVV.

V is TRBV10-3 and J is TRBJ2-7; 9 bases line up with TRBD1. The CDR3 runs to 14 residues. Germline CDR1 reads ENHRY; CDR2 reads SYGVKD. Trimming cost V 0 bases and J 3 bases; bases outside gene matches: 0. Here the CDR3 DNA reads TGTGCCATCAGTGAGTCGGGACAGGGCTACGAGCAGTACTTC. Translating it yields CAISESGQGYEQYF.

V is TRBV5-1 and J is TRBJ1-4, with 12 bases that match TRBD1. This CDR3 region has 15 residues. The germline V gene encodes CDR1 SGHRS and CDR2 YFSETQ. After removal of 4 bases from V and 8 bases from J, the junction contained 6 bases not matched to a gene. CDR3 DNA sequence: TGCGCCAGCAGCCCCGGGACAGGGGGCGCGGAAAAACTGTTTTTT. Translation: CASSPGTGGAEKLFF. Looking up the rest from reference TRBV5-1 and TRBJ1-4 gives the full variable domain: KAGVTQTPRYLIKTRGQQVTLSCSPISGHRSVSWYQQTPGQGLQFLFEYFSETQRNKGNFPGRFSGRQFSNSRSEMNVSTLELGDSALYLCASSPGTGGAEKLFFGSGTQLSVL.

CDR3 coding DNA: TGTGCCAGCTCACCACGGGGGCTAGCTAACAATGAGCAGTTCTTC. Translated: CASSPRGLANNEQFF. The rearrangement uses TRBV18 and TRBJ2-1; possibly TRBD1 for D (6 bases). Between the trimmed V and J ends, which lost 1 base and 5 bases, there was a span of 12 bases. CDR3 length: 15 amino acids. Germline assignment: CDR1 KGHSH and CDR2 LQKENI.

This clone was counted only a few times. The chain combines TRBV14 with TRBJ2-7, with D uncertain. V lost 5 bases and J lost 6, with 14 bases in between. Germline V gives CDR1 SGHDN, CDR2 FVKESK. The CDR3 consists of 13 residues. The CDR3 sequence: CASSFHSLTEQYF. In nucleotides, the CDR3 is TGTGCCAGCAGCTTTCACAGCCTAACCGAGCAGTACTTC.

This clone was recorded only once. The chain recombines TRBV5-1 with TRBJ2-5; D gene uncertain. Germline values: CDR1 SGHRS, CDR2 YFSETQ. V lost 0 bases and J lost 2, with 8 bases in between. The CDR3 runs 14 residues. CDR3 in amino acids: CASSLGAQQETQYF. The CDR3 DNA reads as TGCGCCAGCAGCTTGGGGGCGCAACAAGAGACCCAGTACTTC.

The gene calls are TRBV13 and TRBJ2-3, with 11 bases identical to TRBD2. CDR3 length: 15 residues. Per germline, CDR1 PRHDT and CDR2 FYEKMQ (reference sequence). Trimming removed 7 bases from V and 5 bases from J; junction bases left unmatched: 8. CDR3 sequence (DNA): TGTGCCAGCACTATTAGCGGGGGGGCAGTAGATACGCAGTATTTT. Its protein product is CASTISGGAVDTQYF. The variable domain in full, with the rest retrieved from reference TRBV13 and TRBJ2-3, is AAGVIQSPRHLIKEKRETATLKCYPIPRHDTVYWYQQGPGQDPQFLISFYEKMQSDKGSIPDRFSAQQFSDYHSELNMSSLELGDSALYFCASTISGGAVDTQYFGPGTRLTVL.

The DNA of the CDR3 is TGTGCCAGCAGCAAACCCAGGACAGGGGGCCCGAGCTCCTACGAGCAGTACTTC. This encodes CASSKPRTGGPSSYEQYF. The V call is TRBV6-2 or TRBV6-3, the J call TRBJ2-7; 11 positions agree with TRBD1. Germline assignment: CDR1 MNHEY and CDR2 SVGEGT. After removal of 6 bases from V and 0 bases from J, the junction contained 13 bases not matched to a gene. CDR3 length: 18 amino acids.

CDR3 bases: TGTGCCAGCAGTAAGGACAGGGGGCACAATTCACCCCTCCACTTT. It specifies CASSKDRGHNSPLHF. This chain connects TRBV6-4 to TRBJ1-6; the match to TRBD1 covers 11 bases. This CDR3 is 15 amino acids long. From germline, CDR1 is MRHNA and CDR2 SNTAGT. J lost 7 bases, V lost 5 bases, and 4 bases had no gene match.

The rearrangement uses TRBV6-5 and TRBJ1-5, with D perhaps matching TRBD1 (5 bases). V lost 0 bases and J 5 bases, leaving 11 bases between the germline ends. The V gene's germline CDR1 is MNHEY and CDR2 SVGAGI. This CDR3 region has 15 residues. The CDR3 loop is CASSYSRGGDQPQHF. CDR3 nucleotide sequence: TGTGCCAGCAGTTACTCGCGGGGGGGGGATCAGCCCCAGCATTTT.

The chain carries TRBV10-3 and TRBJ2-2; 9 nucleotides line up with TRBD2. The trim removed 4 bases at V and 7 bases at J, leaving 7 bases unmatched. The V gene's germline CDR1 is ENHRY and CDR2 SYGVKD. The CDR3 totals 15 residues. The CDR3 reads CAISASSGEIGELFF. The CDR3 bases are TGTGCCATCAGTGCTTCTAGCGGGGAAATCGGGGAGCTGTTTTTT.

This rearrangement joins TRBV7-2 to TRBJ1-3; the match to TRBD1 covers 10 bases. V dropped 5 bases and J dropped 4; count of bases not matched to a gene: 5. Germline CDR1 reads SGHTA; CDR2 reads FQGNSA. The CDR3 contains 15 residues. The CDR3 sequence is CASSLGQGIGNTIYF. CDR3 nucleotide sequence: TGTGCCAGCAGCCTGGGACAGGGGATAGGAAACACCATATATTTT. Full variable domain (outside the CDR3, taken from reference TRBV7-2 and TRBJ1-3): GAGVSQSPSNKVTEKGKDVELRCDPISGHTALYWYRQSLGQGLEFLIYFQGNSAPDKSGLPSDRFSAERTGGSVSTLTIQRTQQEDSAVYLCASSLGQGIGNTIYFGEGSWLTVV.

The chain carries TRBV7-2 and TRBJ2-1; 8 bases are a match to TRBD1. Per germline, CDR1 SGHTA and CDR2 FQGNSA. The CDR3 is 14 amino acids. V lost 5 bases to trimming and J lost 5 bases; unmatched junction nucleotides: 5. The CDR3 sequence: CASSKRTGHNEQFF. CDR3 nucleotide sequence: TGTGCCAGCAGCAAACGGACAGGGCACAATGAGCAGTTCTTC.

The J gene is TRBJ2-2, the V gene TRBV4-3; 9 nucleotides match TRBD2. V shed 0 bases, J shed 6 bases, and the junction held 11 bases outside the gene matches. Looked up from germline, CDR1 is LGHNA and CDR2 is YSLEER. The CDR3 length is 18 residues. This CDR3 reads CASSQEVQRGAPSGELFF. CDR3 in DNA: TGCGCCAGCAGCCAAGAGGTTCAGCGGGGGGCCCCATCCGGGGAGCTGTTTTTT.